This T cell receptor (beta chain) derives from a study of blood T cell repertoires in COVID-19. Study details: COVID-19 samples from acute and convalescent phases originated in the United States, Italy and Spain. T cells, B-cell-depleted T cells, or PBMCs supplied cDNA or gDNA.

Germline-derived CDR1 and CDR2 are SGHAT and FQDESV (reference sequence). The CDR3 is 14 amino acids. The V end was cut by 3 bases, the J end by 2 bases, with 10 bases between. Libraries were prepared by immunoSEQ multiplex PCR; TCRdb keeps only in-frame clonotypes and omits some of them. The sample includes 200,000 to 250,000 clones, around 80% of them seen just once. The sequence derives from a woman older than 75 with COVID-19, enrolled during active disease. What was sequenced was peripheral blood. The chain recombines TRBV11-1 with TRBJ2-5, with D possibly TRBD2 on 5 matching bases. The CDR3 nucleotides read TGTGCCAGCAGCTTGCGGGCGGAACAAGAGACCCAGTACTTC. It codes for CASSLRAEQETQYF.